Below are 24 T cell receptor beta chains sequenced from a single sample in a study of regulatory T cells in long-lasting Graves disease. Time point specified: persistent/refractory GD, antithyroid drugs over 5 years with positive TRAb. RNA extracted from PBMCs served as the sequencing template. Library construction for TCR beta used iRepertoire HTBI primers and Arm-PCR of CDR3 regions. TCRdb re-called the multiplex PCR reads with MiXCR, one entry per CDR3 protein. Among fewer than 550,000 distinct CDR3 sequences listed, roughly 21% were seen once. The sequenced sample was peripheral blood mononuclear cells (PBMCs), obtained when the disease was refractory, from a patient treated with antithyroid drugs. The receptors were sampled from a female donor with Graves disease.

This clonotype occurred many times. J is TRBJ2-7 and V is TRBV25-1; 11 nucleotides line up with TRBD2. The CDR3 has 14 amino acids. The V gene end was trimmed by 4 bases and the J gene end by 5 bases; junction bases not matched to a gene: 4. From germline, CDR1 is MGHDK and CDR2 SYGVNS. CDR3 nucleotide sequence: TGTGCCAGCAGTGGACTAGCGGGACCGGACGAGCAGTACTTC. Its protein is CASSGLAGPDEQYF.

This clonotype was observed many times. The V and J genes are TRBV20-1 and TRBJ2-5; TRBD1 agrees at 10 bases. The CDR3 length is 13 residues. Germline loops: CDR1 DFQATT, CDR2 SNEGSKA (reference sequence). Trimming took 5 bases from V and 6 from J; bases not matched to a gene: 6. The chain's CDR3 is CSAGTGAVKTQYF. DNA for the CDR3: TGCAGTGCTGGGACAGGGGCTGTAAAGACCCAGTACTTC.

This clonotype was recorded many times. This sequence joins TRBV28 and TRBJ2-5; the match to TRBD1 covers 9 bases. The CDR3 is 14 residues long. CDR1 MDHEN and CDR2 SYDVKM come from the germline V gene. V lost 6 bases, J lost 5 bases, and 7 bases stayed unmatched. CDR3 in DNA: TGTGCCAGCAGGAAAGACAGGGGGTCTGAGACCCAGTACTTC. This translates into CASRKDRGSETQYF.

A few counts support this clonotype. The chain joins TRBV20-1 to TRBJ1-4; a possible D gene is TRBD1 (6 bases). This CDR3 comprises 15 residues. CDR1 and CDR2 (germline): DFQATT, SNEGSKA (reference sequence). V gave up 5 bases and J gave up 1 base, with 14 bases separating them. CDR3 nucleotide sequence: TGCAGTGCTCTACCGAGCAGGGGAACTAATGAAAAACTGTTTTTT. This encodes CSALPSRGTNEKLFF.

This clonotype was counted between two and nine times. The rearrangement links TRBV19 to TRBJ1-6; TRBD1 agrees at 8 bases. This CDR3 spans 13 amino acids. Trimming cost V 7 bases and J 5 bases; bases outside gene matches: 1. Germline CDR1 LNHDA, CDR2 SQIVND (reference sequence). CDR3: CASTTGDNSPLHF. The CDR3 DNA reads as TGTGCCAGTACGACAGGGGATAATTCACCCCTCCACTTT. The variable domain in full, completed from reference TRBV19 and TRBJ1-6, reads DGGITQSPKYLFRKEGQNVTLSCEQNLNHDAMYWYRQDPGQGLRLIYYSQIVNDFQKGDIAEGYSVSREKKESFPLTVTSAQKNPTAFYLCASTTGDNSPLHFGNGTRLTVT.

The chain links TRBV7-9 to TRBJ2-7; 9 bases fit TRBD1. Trimming cost V 1 base and J 3 bases; bases outside gene matches: 4. The CDR3 has 15 residues. The germline gives CDR1 SEHNR, CDR2 FQNEAQ (reference sequence). The CDR3 DNA is TGTGCCAGCAGCTTAGGGGACAGGGAGGTCTACGAGCAGTACTTC. Translation: CASSLGDREVYEQYF. The whole variable domain, remainder taken from reference TRBV7-9 and TRBJ2-7, is DTGVSQNPRHKITKRGQNVTFRCDPISEHNRLYWYRQTLGQGPEFLTYFQNEAQLEKSRLLSDRFSAERPKGSFSTLEIQRTEQGDSAMYLCASSLGDREVYEQYFGPGTRLTVT.

Concerning this clonotype itself: This may come from a read error, since a much larger clone is one base off. The rearrangement uses TRBV28 and TRBJ1-1; D gene ambiguous. There are 16 residues in the CDR3. V lost 3 bases and J lost 1, with 15 bases in between. Germline-derived CDR1 and CDR2 are MDHEN and SYDVKM. CDR3 sequence: CASSFPSLVRNTEAFF. In nucleotides, the CDR3 is TGTGCCAGCAGTTTTCCCTCCCTGGTGAGGAACACTGAAGCTTTCTTT.

Worth noting for this clonotype: A much larger clone sits a single nucleotide away, making a read error possible. The chain has TRBV2 and TRBJ1-1, with 7 bases matching TRBD1. This CDR3 region has 16 residues. Germline V gene lookup returns CDR1 SNHLY and CDR2 FYNNEI. With 11 bases clipped from V and 2 bases from J, the junction kept 17 bases outside the gene matches. CDR3 coding DNA: TGTGCCGGCATCAGCCAACCGGGACAGCTTAACACTGAAGCTTTCTTT. It yields the protein CAGISQPGQLNTEAFF.

This clonotype was found a few times. CDR3 residues: CATPQVERGYTF. CDR3 nucleotides: TGCGCCACCCCCCAGGTTGAGCGGGGCTACACCTTC. The rearrangement uses TRBV5-1 and TRBJ1-2; no reliable D call. The V gene lost 9 bases and the J gene lost 8 bases, with 17 bases spanning the gap. CDR1 is SGHRS and CDR2 is YFSETQ in the germline V gene. This CDR3 region has 12 residues. Full variable domain (missing parts from reference TRBV5-1 and TRBJ1-2): KAGVTQTPRYLIKTRGQQVTLSCSPISGHRSVSWYQQTPGQGLQFLFEYFSETQRNKGNFPGRFSGRQFSNSRSEMNVSTLELGDSALYLCATPQVERGYTFGSGTRLTVV.

This clonotype was seen a few times. The chain joins TRBV29-1 to TRBJ2-7; D uncertain. From germline, CDR1 is SQVTM and CDR2 ANQGSEA. Trimming removed 4 bases from V and 2 bases from J, with 6 bases in between. The CDR3 runs to 11 residues. CDR3 sequence (DNA): TGCAGCGTTGTAGATGCCTACGAGCAGTACTTC. It is translated as CSVVDAYEQYF.

CDR3 sequence (DNA): TGTGCTAGTGGGGTGAGGGACCACGAGCAGTACTTC. Translation: CASGVRDHEQYF. This chain uses TRBV12-5 with TRBJ2-7; D possibly uses TRBD1 or TRBD2 (5 bases each). Germline V gives CDR1 LGHNT, CDR2 FRNRAP. Trimming left V 6 bases short and J 5 bases short, with 11 bases between. The CDR3 contains 12 residues.

The chain couples TRBV6-1 to TRBJ1-5; the match to TRBD1 covers 7 bases. V trimming: 8 bases; J trimming: 4 bases; junction bases outside the gene matches: 5. CDR1 and CDR2 (germline): MNHNS, SASEGT. This CDR3 spans 13 amino acids. The CDR3 reads CASAGQMNQPQHF. CDR3 coding DNA: TGTGCCAGCGCGGGACAGATGAATCAGCCCCAGCATTTT.

This clonotype was picked up a small number of times. V gene TRBV29-1 combines with J gene TRBJ2-2, with 13 bases identical to TRBD2. The CDR3 has 15 amino acids. V lost 5 bases, J lost 3 bases, and 3 bases stayed unmatched. Germline V gives CDR1 SQVTM, CDR2 ANQGSEA. CDR3: CSVQLAGGDTGELFF. The CDR3 DNA follows: TGCAGCGTTCAACTAGCGGGGGGGGACACCGGGGAGCTGTTTTTT.

This clonotype was observed many times. The rearrangement links TRBV28 to TRBJ1-5; D is uncertain. Trimming cost V 7 bases and J 4 bases, with 14 bases left between them. CDR1 and CDR2 from the germline V gene are MDHEN and SYDVKM. There are 14 residues in the CDR3. CDR3 sequence: CASTRGVGNQPQHF. CDR3 nucleotides: TGTGCCAGCACCCGGGGTGTGGGAAATCAGCCCCAGCATTTT.

This clonotype has at least ten counts. This chain joins TRBV20-1 and TRBJ2-5; D possibly corresponds to TRBD1 (5 bases). Germline loops: CDR1 DFQATT, CDR2 SNEGSKA (reference sequence). Between the trimmed V and J ends, which lost 4 bases and 3 bases, there was a span of 12 bases. This CDR3 spans 13 amino acids. CDR3 DNA: TGCAGTGCTAACAGGTTGGGGAAAGAGACCCAGTACTTC. Translation: CSANRLGKETQYF.

There are many counts of this clonotype. The CDR3 bases are TGTGCCAGCAGGGTCATTGGGGACCCCCTCGGAGAAAAACTGTTTTTT. This encodes CASRVIGDPLGEKLFF. V gene TRBV6-1 combines with J gene TRBJ1-4; TRBD1 is a possible D gene (5 bases). V gave up 6 bases and J gave up 8 bases, with 22 bases separating them. The CDR3 is made up of 16 amino acids. Germline assignment: CDR1 MNHNS and CDR2 SASEGT.

This clonotype was detected a few times. The J gene is TRBJ2-7, the V gene TRBV9; weak D call: TRBD2 (5 bases). This CDR3 has 14 amino acids. V was shortened by 3 bases and J by 2 bases, with 12 bases between the two germline ends. Germline lookup yields CDR1 SGDLS and CDR2 YYNGEE. The chain's CDR3 is CASSEGDAAYEQYF. CDR3 sequence (DNA): TGTGCCAGCAGCGAGGGAGATGCGGCCTACGAGCAGTACTTC.

About this clonotype: A read error may be the cause here, since a much bigger clone is one base away. The rearrangement joins TRBV6-2 or TRBV6-3 to TRBJ1-1; 7 bases line up with TRBD1. Germline CDR1 reads MNHEY; CDR2 reads SVGEGT. There are 15 residues in the CDR3. V dropped 0 bases and J dropped 3; count of bases not matched to a gene: 4. The CDR3 is CASSYSPGGDTEAFF. The CDR3 DNA reads TGTGCCAGCAGTTACTCGCCAGGGGGAGACACTGAAGCTTTCTTT.

This clonotype showed up many times. The chain couples TRBV28 to TRBJ1-1; 10 positions match TRBD1. From germline, CDR1 is MDHEN and CDR2 SYDVKM. CDR3 length equals 15 residues. The ends lost 3 bases at V and 0 bases at J; junction bases unmatched: 1. CDR3 nucleotide sequence: TGTGCCAGCAGTTTGACAGGGGGCATGAACACTGAAGCTTTCTTT. This translates into CASSLTGGMNTEAFF.

V is TRBV10-3 and J is TRBJ2-2, with 7 bases fitting TRBD1. The V gene's germline CDR1 is ENHRY and CDR2 SYGVKD. J gave up 1 base and V 6 bases, and 5 bases lay outside the gene matches. The CDR3 runs 15 residues. For the CDR3, the DNA is TGTGCCATCAGAGAGACAGGGAAGAACACCGGGGAGCTGTTTTTT. Amino acid sequence: CAIRETGKNTGELFF.

A remark on this clonotype: This may be a read error: a much more frequent sequence differs by one nucleotide. The chain uses TRBV6-1 and TRBJ1-1; the D gene is possibly TRBD1 (5 bases). Deletions cut 6 bases from V and 0 bases from J, with 14 bases between. The germline gives CDR1 MNHNS, CDR2 SASEGT. This CDR3 spans 15 amino acids. CDR3 sequence reads: CASRSGGTMNTEAFF. The CDR3 nucleotides are TGTGCCAGCAGATCGGGCGGGACGATGAACACTGAAGCTTTCTTT.

The genes are TRBV19 and TRBJ2-2; possibly TRBD2 for D (5 bases). Germline CDR1 and CDR2: LNHDA and SQIVND (reference sequence). This CDR3 is built from 12 residues. The germline V and J ends were trimmed by 2 bases and 14 bases, with 12 bases remaining between them. Here the CDR3 reads CASSIKGSGLFF. The CDR3, as DNA: TGTGCCAGTAGTATAAAGGGATCGGGACTGTTTTTT.

Regarding this clonotype: A much more abundant neighbour one base away suggests this may be a read error. The chain carries TRBV20-1 and TRBJ2-5; D possibly corresponds to TRBD2 (5 bases). Trimming took off 0 bases at V and 5 bases at J, with 13 bases between the two ends. Germline loops: CDR1 DFQATT, CDR2 SNEGSKA (reference sequence). This CDR3 spans 14 amino acids. The chain's CDR3 is CSARDMGRGETQYF. As DNA, the CDR3 is TGCAGTGCTAGAGATATGGGAAGAGGGGAGACCCAGTACTTC.

This clonotype was recorded many times. The J gene is TRBJ1-5, the V gene TRBV20-1; TRBD1 matches at 9 bases. Per the germline V gene, CDR1 is DFQATT and CDR2 is SNEGSKA (reference sequence). The CDR3 is 15 residues long. The junction had 6 bases not matched to a gene; V was cut back by 3 bases and J by 3 bases. DNA for the CDR3: TGCAGTGCTAGCCCCGGGACAGGGTTCAATCAGCCCCAGCATTTT. Protein: CSASPGTGFNQPQHF.